This TCR beta chain was recorded in a study of blood T cell repertoires in COVID-19. Study as a whole: PBMCs, B-cell-depleted T cells, or T cells provided the cDNA or gDNA that made up the material.

In the study's own analysis: Amplification of reference gene primers was used by the study to estimate nucleated cell counts. Using immunoSEQ multiplex PCR, the repertoire was profiled, and TCRdb retains in-frame clones only, with some absent. V, J and clone size reflect that table, while D and trimming were determined from the DNA. The table includes 200,000 to 250,000 clones, around three quarters detected once. Germline V CDR1 and CDR2: SNHLY, FYNNEI. The CDR3 is 15 amino acids. J was trimmed by 7 bases and V by 4 bases; bases with no gene match: 7. Sequenced material: peripheral blood. The chain combines TRBV2 with TRBJ2-2; TRBD2 matches 9 bases. The source of this sequence is a woman in her sixties or seventies with acute or convalescent COVID-19. CDR3 loop: CASSVSGRSVGELFF. The DNA for the CDR3 is TGTGCCAGCAGTGTTAGCGGGAGATCGGTCGGGGAGCTGTTTTTT.